Listed below are T cell receptor beta chains from one sample, sequenced in a study of CD8 T cells in Susac syndrome. One entry per CDR3 protein results from TCRdb running MiXCR on the immunoSEQ multiplex PCR reads. The sample has just over 80,000 distinct CDR3 sequences; roughly 94% are singletons. Material: CD8+ T cells from PBMCs. The receptors were sampled from a human donor in good health. Both conserved end residues are part of each CDR3. The D gene is left open where the match is weak. Rows may omit the clone size; those that give it use once, few, many or a size class.

size | D | J | V | CDR3 | DNA
NA | TRBD2 | TRBJ2-1 | TRBV3-1 | CASSHSGGHYNEQFF | TGTGCCAGCAGCCATAGCGGGGGTCATTACAATGAGCAGTTCTTC
NA | NA | TRBJ1-3 | TRBV6-5 | CASSNEISGNTIYF | TGTGCCAGCAGTAACGAGATCTCTGGAAACACCATATATTTT
NA | NA | TRBJ1-1 | TRBV9 | CASSVESGRSEAFF | TGTGCCAGCAGCGTAGAGAGCGGCAGGAGTGAAGCTTTCTTT
NA | TRBD1 | TRBJ1-1 | TRBV12-5 | CASAFGQAEAFF | TGTGCTAGTGCCTTTGGACAGGCAGAAGCTTTCTTT
NA | NA | TRBJ2-5 | TRBV5-6 | CASSLGGPREYQETQYF | TGTGCCAGCAGCTTGGGCGGCCCACGGGAATACCAAGAGACCCAGTACTTC
NA | NA | TRBJ2-3 | TRBV20-1 | CSARPDRGTDTQYF | TGCAGTGCTAGGCCAGACAGAGGCACAGATACGCAGTATTTT
NA | TRBD2 | TRBJ2-3 | TRBV7-9 | CASSPTSGYTDTQYF | TGTGCCAGCAGCCCGACTAGCGGATACACAGATACGCAGTATTTT
NA | NA | TRBJ2-6 | TRBV24-1 | CATSHPPGGPISGANVLTF | TGTGCCACCAGTCACCCGCCGGGGGGCCCAATCTCTGGGGCCAACGTCCTGACTTTC
NA | NA | TRBJ1-5 | TRBV15 | CATSMFRGNQPQHF | TGTGCCACCAGCATGTTTAGGGGCAATCAGCCCCAGCATTTT
NA | NA | TRBJ2-1 | TRBV9 | CASSVEETGTATGEQFF | TGTGCCAGCAGCGTAGAGGAGACCGGGACCGCGACGGGTGAGCAGTTCTTC
NA | TRBD1 | TRBJ1-4 | TRBV29-1 | CSGRQGPEKLFF | TGCAGCGGCCGACAGGGCCCCGAAAAACTGTTTTTT
NA | NA | TRBJ1-2 | TRBV7-3 | CASSQTTGDYGYTF | TGTGCCAGCAGCCAGACGACGGGTGACTATGGCTACACCTTC
NA | NA | TRBJ2-1 | TRBV9 | CASSRPPGDEQFF | TGTGCCAGCAGCAGGCCCCCGGGGGATGAGCAGTTCTTC
once | NA | TRBJ2-1 | TRBV6-1 | CASSEVVSDEQFF | TGTGCCAGCAGTGAAGTAGTAAGCGATGAGCAGTTCTTC
NA | TRBD1 | TRBJ2-4 | TRBV20-1 | CSARGQVENIQYF | TGCAGTGCGAGGGGACAGGTTGAAAACATTCAGTACTTC
NA | NA | TRBJ1-1 | TRBV14 | CASSQGRTEAFF | TGTGCCAGCAGCCAAGGTAGGACTGAAGCTTTCTTT
NA | NA | TRBJ2-1 | TRBV7-2 | CASSVGGAGYNEQFF | TGTGCCAGCAGCGTCGGTGGTGCGGGTTACAATGAGCAGTTCTTC
NA | NA | TRBJ2-7 | TRBV18 | CASSLLGEQYF | TGTGCCAGCTCTCTACTAGGCGAGCAGTACTTC
NA | TRBD1 | TRBJ2-1 | TRBV4-1 | CASSQRLAGTAYNEQFF | TGCGCCAGCAGCCAAAGGCTGGCCGGGACAGCTTACAATGAGCAGTTCTTC
once | NA | TRBJ1-2 | TRBV3-1 | CASAQKSNYGYTF | TGTGCCAGCGCCCAGAAATCTAACTATGGCTACACCTTC
once | TRBD1 | TRBJ1-1 | TRBV5-1 | CASSDGQGTTEAFF | TGCGCCAGCAGCGACGGACAGGGAACCACTGAAGCTTTCTTT
NA | NA | TRBJ1-4 | TRBV12-3/TRBV12-4 | CASSSIPGDEKLFF | TGTGCCAGCAGTTCCATACCGGGGGATGAAAAACTGTTTTTT
NA | NA | TRBJ1-6 | TRBV6-5 | CASSYSESSYNSPLHF | TGTGCCAGCAGTTACTCGGAGAGCTCCTATAATTCACCCCTCCACTTT
NA | TRBD1 | TRBJ2-1 | TRBV7-9 | CASSLPGQYNEQFF | TGTGCCAGCAGCTTACCGGGACAGTACAATGAGCAGTTCTTC
NA | TRBD1 | TRBJ1-5 | TRBV15 | CATSGTTGFRNQPQHF | TGTGCCACCAGCGGAACGACAGGGTTTCGCAATCAGCCCCAGCATTTT
NA | NA | TRBJ1-1 | TRBV15 | CATSRDLGSSDTEAFF | TGTGCCACCAGCAGAGATCTCGGCAGCTCCGACACTGAAGCTTTCTTT
NA | NA | TRBJ1-2 | TRBV6-5 | CASSYSVTFSSNYGYTF | TGTGCCAGCAGTTACTCGGTGACCTTTTCGTCCAACTATGGCTACACCTTC
NA | NA | TRBJ1-1 | TRBV7-6 | CASSLNPRGGWDTEAFF | TGTGCCAGCAGCCTAAACCCCCGAGGGGGATGGGACACTGAAGCTTTCTTT
once | NA | TRBJ2-7 | TRBV4-3 | CASSQDWLARYEQYF | TGCGCCAGCAGCCAAGATTGGTTAGCGAGGTACGAGCAGTACTTC
NA | NA | TRBJ2-1 | TRBV7-6 | CASSREGGLYNEQFF | TGTGCCAGCAGCCGAGAAGGGGGACTCTACAATGAGCAGTTCTTC
NA | NA | TRBJ2-2 | TRBV29-1 | CSVEDRGSFGTGELFF | TGCAGCGTTGAAGATCGAGGCAGTTTCGGCACCGGGGAGCTGTTTTTT
NA | NA | TRBJ1-1 | TRBV27 | CASSFSQSNTEAFF | TGTGCCAGCAGTTTCAGTCAATCTAACACTGAAGCTTTCTTT
NA | NA | TRBJ2-3 | TRBV29-1 | CSVPVFDTQYF | TGCAGCGTTCCTGTCTTTGATACGCAGTATTTT
NA | NA | TRBJ2-5 | TRBV12-3/TRBV12-4 | CASSLGVWETQYF | TGTGCCAGCAGTTTAGGGGTGTGGGAGACCCAGTACTTC
NA | NA | TRBJ1-5 | TRBV28 | CASNLEGPDQPQHF | TGTGCCAGCAACCTGGAGGGGCCCGATCAGCCCCAGCATTTT
NA | NA | TRBJ1-2 | TRBV29-1 | CSVEGAVGYGYTF | TGCAGCGTTGAGGGGGCCGTCGGCTATGGCTACACCTTC
NA | NA | TRBJ2-3 | TRBV7-2 | CASSLVSSGQDWSTDTQYF | TGTGCCAGCAGCTTAGTTAGTTCTGGGCAGGATTGGAGCACAGATACGCAGTATTTT
NA | TRBD2 | TRBJ2-1 | TRBV9 | CASSGPGTREENEQFF | TGTGCCAGCAGCGGACCAGGGACGCGGGAGGAAAATGAGCAGTTCTTC
NA | NA | TRBJ1-1 | TRBV14 | CASSQEAYMNTEAFF | TGTGCCAGCAGCCAAGAAGCATATATGAACACTGAAGCTTTCTTT
NA | NA | TRBJ2-3 | TRBV7-8 | CASSLFASRADTQYF | TGTGCCAGCAGCTTATTTGCCTCCAGGGCAGATACGCAGTATTTT
NA | NA | TRBJ2-1 | TRBV20-1 | CSALGGGTYNEQFF | TGCAGTGCCCTGGGAGGGGGCACCTACAATGAGCAGTTCTTC
NA | NA | TRBJ1-1 | TRBV7-9 | CASSLEVIMEAFF | TGTGCCAGCAGCTTAGAGGTCATCATGGAGGCTTTCTTT
NA | NA | TRBJ2-3 | TRBV9 | CASSPQRVTDTQYF | TGTGCCAGCAGCCCTCAGCGGGTGACAGATACGCAGTATTTT
NA | TRBD1 | TRBJ2-1 | TRBV27 | CASSPTGLLDEQFF | TGTGCCAGCAGCCCGACAGGGCTTTTGGATGAGCAGTTCTTC
NA | TRBD1 | TRBJ2-3 | TRBV20-1 | CSARSKGDRGSSFTDTQYF | TGCAGTGCTAGATCGAAAGGGGACAGGGGGTCCTCCTTCACAGATACGCAGTATTTT
NA | TRBD1 | TRBJ1-2 | TRBV9 | CASSAWGQGGGGYTF | TGTGCCAGCAGCGCGTGGGGACAGGGGGGCGGTGGCTACACCTTC
NA | TRBD2 | TRBJ2-1 | TRBV7-6 | CASSLGSGGSYNEQFF | TGTGCCAGCAGCTTAGGTAGCGGGGGCTCCTACAATGAGCAGTTCTTC